This TCR beta chain was sequenced during a study of blood T cell repertoires in COVID-19. Study at large: COVID-19 samples collected from the United States, Italy and Spain covered acute and convalescent phases. Sources were T cells, B-cell-depleted T cells, or PBMCs; the material itself was cDNA or gDNA.

V was pared by 6 bases and J by 3 bases, with 5 bases of the junction left unmatched. The germline gives CDR1 SNHLY, CDR2 FYNNEI. The CDR3 extends over 14 amino acids. Grouping used clinical history reported by participants in a survey and questionnaire. Using immunoSEQ multiplex PCR, the repertoire was profiled, and TCRdb retains in-frame clones only, with some absent. The sample includes around 250,000 clones, approximately 80% of them seen just once. This TCR derives from a man aged 40-50 years who had been exposed to COVID-19. This sequence joins TRBV2 and TRBJ2-7; 10 bases map to TRBD2. Input material: PBMCs or T cells enriched from blood (not recorded which). In nucleotides, the CDR3 is TGTGCCAGCAGGCGACTAGCGGGCCTCTACGAGCAGTACTTC. This codes for CASRRLAGLYEQYF.